The 7 T cell receptor beta chains below were found in one sample sequenced in a study of blood T cell repertoires in COVID-19. Profiled with immunoSEQ multiplex PCR; TCRdb holds only in-frame clones, not every one. The sample records about 50,000 clones, 85% to 90% being singletons. The sample was peripheral blood. These TCRs come from a human donor in a cohort sampled during active COVID-19.

This chain joins TRBV28 and TRBJ2-3; D may be TRBD2 (6 bases). V lost 4 bases and J lost 2, with 19 bases in between. From germline, CDR1 is MDHEN and CDR2 SYDVKM. The length of the CDR3 is 17 residues. The CDR3 sequence: CASSSAIRDFNTDTQYF. The CDR3 DNA reads as TGTGCCAGCAGTTCCGCGATCCGGGACTTCAACACAGATACGCAGTATTTT.

This clone was recorded once. The CDR3 reads CASSMEGTYGYTF. CDR3 DNA: TGTGCCAGTAGTATGGAGGGGACCTATGGCTACACCTTC. V and J are TRBV19 and TRBJ1-2; possible D gene TRBD1, 5 bases. The germline gives CDR1 LNHDA, CDR2 SQIVND (reference sequence). The CDR3 totals 13 residues. V was shortened by 3 bases and J by 4 bases, with 9 bases between the two germline ends.

This rearrangement joins TRBV19 to TRBJ2-2, with D perhaps TRBD1 (5 bases). The CDR3 sequence is 15 residues long. The ends were cut back, 5 bases at V and 2 bases at J, with 12 bases in the middle. Germline V gene sequence: CDR1 LNHDA, CDR2 SQIVND (reference sequence). CDR3 protein: CASSRKGVNTGELFF. As DNA, the CDR3 is TGTGCCAGTAGTCGGAAAGGGGTAAACACCGGGGAGCTGTTTTTT.

This rearrangement joins TRBV11-3 to TRBJ2-3; D is ambiguous. Germline V gives CDR1 SGHNT, CDR2 YENEEA. V lost 5 bases and J lost 2, with 11 bases in between. The CDR3 is 14 amino acids. The CDR3 region is CASSPGGNTDTQYF. CDR3 DNA sequence: TGTGCCAGCAGCCCTGGCGGCAACACAGATACGCAGTATTTT.

This clone is a singleton in its sample. The CDR3 DNA is TGTGCCAGCTCACCACCGGGGCAGCAGACCCAGTACTTC. It codes for CASSPPGQQTQYF. V gene TRBV18 combines with J gene TRBJ2-5; TRBD1 is a possible D gene (5 bases). Germline CDR1 is KGHSH and CDR2 is LQKENI. The CDR3 sequence is 13 residues long. V was pared by 0 bases and J by 6 bases, with 8 bases between.

The chain uses TRBV5-1 and TRBJ1-2; 7 positions agree with TRBD1. The CDR3 spans 15 residues. Germline values: CDR1 SGHRS, CDR2 YFSETQ. J gave up 3 bases and V 0 bases, and 5 bases lay outside the gene matches. The CDR3 nucleotides are TGCGCCAGCAGCTTGGGTCAGGGACAGTACTATGGCTACACCTTC. The encoded protein is CASSLGQGQYYGYTF.

This clone was detected a few times. The rearrangement uses TRBV28 and TRBJ2-3; no firm D call. There are 11 residues in the CDR3. Per germline, CDR1 MDHEN and CDR2 SYDVKM. Trimming stripped 8 bases from V and 8 bases from J, with 11 bases between. The CDR3 DNA reads as TGTGCCAGCCTCGGAGTCGGTACGCAGTATTTT. Amino acid sequence: CASLGVGTQYF.